These 14 T cell receptor beta chains came from one sample sequenced in a study of T cells after yellow fever vaccination. From the 5' RACE reads, TCRdb called clonotypes with MiXCR, one entry per CDR3 protein. The sample holds 620,000 or so distinct CDR3 sequences, 12% seen once. This specimen consisted of PBMCs, obtained on the day of the yellow fever booster vaccination. Receptor source: a man under 40 who received the YFV17D yellow fever vaccine.

The genes are TRBV20-1 and TRBJ2-1, with D maybe TRBD1 (6 bases). The CDR3 has 13 residues. Trimming shortened V by 3 bases and J by 7 bases, and 13 bases separated the two germline ends. Germline V lookup: CDR1 DFQATT, CDR2 SNEGSKA (reference sequence). The CDR3 bases are TGCAGTGCTAGTGGGACAACCCTGAATGAGCAGTTCTTC. This codes for CSASGTTLNEQFF.

The gene calls are TRBV29-1 and TRBJ2-1; possibly TRBD1 for D (5 bases). The CDR3 is 13 residues long. Looked up from germline, CDR1 is SQVTM and CDR2 is ANQGSEA. V was shortened by 6 bases and J by 7 bases, with 16 bases between the two germline ends. This chain's CDR3 is CSVDSGRTNEQFF. The CDR3 nucleotides are TGCAGCGTAGACAGTGGTCGGACAAATGAGCAGTTCTTC.

The V call is TRBV5-4, the J call TRBJ1-1; TRBD1 matches 8 bases. Germline V gene lookup returns CDR1 SGHNT and CDR2 YYREEE (reference sequence). The J segment lost 5 bases and the V segment lost 4 bases, leaving 10 bases of the junction unmatched. CDR3 size: 15 residues. CDR3 nucleotides: TGTGCCAGCAGCGAGAACCGACAGGGGAGAACTGAAGCTTTCTTT. It codes for CASSENRQGRTEAFF. The variable domain in full, with the rest retrieved from reference TRBV5-4 and TRBJ1-1, is ETGVTQSPTHLIKTRGQQVTLRCSSQSGHNTVSWYQQALGQGPQFIFQYYREEENGRGNFPPRFSGLQFPNYSSELNVNALELDDSALYLCASSENRQGRTEAFFGQGTRLTVV.

This clonotype was observed a few times. The rearrangement joins TRBV7-9 to TRBJ2-5; 10 bases are a match to TRBD2. The CDR3 has 14 amino acids. The V gene end was trimmed by 5 bases and the J gene end by 6 bases; junction bases not matched to a gene: 6. Germline V gene data show CDR1 as SEHNR and CDR2 as FQNEAQ (reference sequence). CDR3 in amino acids: CASSPTSGIKTQYF. The CDR3 nucleotides read TGTGCCAGCAGCCCCACTAGCGGGATAAAGACCCAGTACTTC.

The genes are TRBV19 and TRBJ2-7, with 8 bases matching TRBD2. From germline, CDR1 is LNHDA and CDR2 SQIVND (reference sequence). The ends lost 1 base at V and 4 bases at J; junction bases unmatched: 6. The CDR3 is 15 residues long. As DNA, the CDR3 is TGTGCCAGTAGTATAGGTGGCGGGACTAGATACGAGCAGTACTTC. This translates into CASSIGGGTRYEQYF. The full variable domain, completed using reference TRBV19 and TRBJ2-7, is DGGITQSPKYLFRKEGQNVTLSCEQNLNHDAMYWYRQDPGQGLRLIYYSQIVNDFQKGDIAEGYSVSREKKESFPLTVTSAQKNPTAFYLCASSIGGGTRYEQYFGPGTRLTVT.

The gene calls are TRBV29-1 and TRBJ2-3; D unresolved. The length of the CDR3 is 15 residues. Germline CDR1 reads SQVTM; CDR2 reads ANQGSEA. V was trimmed by 2 bases and J by 1 base, leaving 13 bases between them. This CDR3 reads CSVEKQNLGTDTQYF. The DNA for the CDR3 is TGCAGCGTTGAAAAACAAAACCTGGGCACAGATACGCAGTATTTT.

This clonotype was picked up a small number of times. This rearrangement joins TRBV4-1 to TRBJ2-1; the D gene is possibly TRBD1 (6 bases). Germline CDR1 reads MGHRA; CDR2 reads YSYEKL. This CDR3 has 15 residues. Trimming cost V 4 bases and J 7 bases, with 17 bases left between them. The CDR3 is CASSLPGESGNEQFF. The CDR3 region has the DNA TGCGCCAGCAGCCTACCAGGGGAGTCTGGAAATGAGCAGTTCTTC.

This clonotype has just a few counts. CDR3 bases: TGTGCCAGCAGCCCGCTCGCGGAGACCCAGTACTTC. It yields the protein CASSPLAETQYF. The chain couples TRBV7-9 to TRBJ2-5; D uncertain. CDR1 is SEHNR, CDR2 FQNEAQ, per germline (reference sequence). CDR3 length equals 12 residues. V was shortened by 5 bases and J by 5 bases, with 9 bases between the two germline ends.

This clonotype was observed at least ten times. The rearrangement uses TRBV12-3 or TRBV12-4 and TRBJ2-3; 10 nucleotides line up with TRBD2. The CDR3 is 16 amino acids. V lost 3 bases to trimming and J lost 4 bases; unmatched junction nucleotides: 7. This CDR3 reads CASSFSSGSPSDTQYF. CDR3 coding DNA: TGTGCCAGCAGTTTTTCTAGCGGGAGCCCCTCAGATACGCAGTATTTT.

The rearrangement links TRBV7-2 to TRBJ2-4; 11 bases line up with TRBD2. There are 13 residues in the CDR3. Germline V gene sequence: CDR1 SGHTA, CDR2 FQGNSA. V was clipped by 5 bases and J by 10 bases; unmatched bases: 4. CDR3 DNA: TGTGCCAGCAGCCCGGGACTAGCGGATATTCAGTACTTC. Amino acid sequence: CASSPGLADIQYF.

The chain employs TRBV10-3 and TRBJ2-1, with 15 bases aligning to TRBD2. CDR1 is ENHRY and CDR2 is SYGVKD in the germline V gene. The CDR3 runs to 18 residues. V lost 6 bases and J lost 8; bases outside the gene matches: 14. CDR3 DNA: TGTGCCATCAGGGGGACTAGCGGGAGGCTCGGCCCGGTAGATGAGCAGTTCTTC. Translation gives CAIRGTSGRLGPVDEQFF.

This clonotype was counted a few times. The V and J genes are TRBV5-1 and TRBJ2-1; a weak D match, TRBD1 (6 bases). CDR1 and CDR2 from the germline V gene are SGHRS and YFSETQ. V lost 3 bases to trimming and J lost 7 bases, with 8 bases between them. CDR3 length: 12 residues. The CDR3 DNA reads TGCGCCAGCAGCTGGACAGAGAATGAGCAGTTCTTC. This encodes CASSWTENEQFF.

The DNA for the CDR3 is TGTGCCAGCAGCACCCGTGCTAGCGGGAGGTTCGATGAGCAGTTCTTC. Its protein product is CASSTRASGRFDEQFF. The V call is TRBV11-1, the J call TRBJ2-1; 11 bases are a match to TRBD2. Germline CDR1 and CDR2: SGHAT and FQDESV (reference sequence). CDR3 size: 16 residues. Trimming at V came to 5 bases and at J to 8 bases, leaving 11 bases not matched to a gene.

CDR3 amino acids: CASSLKKTGGGDEQYF. The CDR3 nucleotides read TGTGCCAGCAGTTTAAAAAAGACAGGGGGCGGCGACGAGCAGTACTTC. J is TRBJ2-7 and V is TRBV12-3 or TRBV12-4; the match to TRBD1 covers 10 bases. The CDR3 is made up of 16 amino acids. V was pared by 2 bases and J by 5 bases, with 9 bases of the junction left unmatched.